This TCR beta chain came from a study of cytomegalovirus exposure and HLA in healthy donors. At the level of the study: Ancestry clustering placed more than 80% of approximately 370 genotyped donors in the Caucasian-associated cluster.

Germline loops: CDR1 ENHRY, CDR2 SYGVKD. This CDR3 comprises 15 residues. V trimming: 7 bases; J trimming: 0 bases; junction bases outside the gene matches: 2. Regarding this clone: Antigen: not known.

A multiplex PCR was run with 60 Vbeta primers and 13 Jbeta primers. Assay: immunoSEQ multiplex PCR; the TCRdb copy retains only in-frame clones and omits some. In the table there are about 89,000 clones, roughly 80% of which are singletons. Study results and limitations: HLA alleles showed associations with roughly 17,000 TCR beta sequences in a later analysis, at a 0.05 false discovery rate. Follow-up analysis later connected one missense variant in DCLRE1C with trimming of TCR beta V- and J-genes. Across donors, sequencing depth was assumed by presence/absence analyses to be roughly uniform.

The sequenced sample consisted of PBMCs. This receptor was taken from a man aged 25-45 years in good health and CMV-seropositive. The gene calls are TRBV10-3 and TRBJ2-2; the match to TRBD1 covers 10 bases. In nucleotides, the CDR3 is TGTGCCATCAAAGGACAGGGGGCGAACACCGGGGAGCTGTTTTTT. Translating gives CAIKGQGANTGELFF.